Listed here are 4 T cell receptor beta chains from one sample, sequenced in a study of graft-versus-host responses after intestinal transplantation. Only in-frame clones appear in the TCRdb table, and some are missing; sequencing was by immunoSEQ multiplex PCR. The data show about 150,000 clones, about 93% seen once. Antigens of these TCRs are unknown. The sample here was unstimulated CD4+ T cells sorted from spleen or lymph node cells, taken before intestinal transplant. The source of these receptors is a human donor who received an intestinal transplant.

V and J are TRBV6-1 and TRBJ1-5; no reliable D call. Germline CDR1 reads MNHNS; CDR2 reads SASEGT. The CDR3 is 13 amino acids. V gave up 4 bases and J gave up 6 bases, with 10 bases separating them. The CDR3, as DNA: TGTGCCAGCAGTGGGACCTGGAGTCAGCCCCAGCATTTT. Amino acid sequence: CASSGTWSQPQHF.

This chain connects TRBV7-4 to TRBJ2-7; D is unclear. This CDR3 spans 15 amino acids. CDR1 is SGHVT, CDR2 SQSDAQ, per germline. V lost 1 base to trimming and J lost 0 bases, with 10 bases between them. The CDR3 sequence is CASSLEPPRSYEQYF. CDR3 DNA sequence: TGTGCCAGCAGCTTAGAACCCCCTCGCTCCTACGAGCAGTACTTC. Variable domain in full (rest from reference TRBV7-4 and TRBJ2-7): GAGVSQSPRYKVAKRGRDVALRCDSISGHVTLYWYRQTLGQGSEVLTYSQSDAQRDKSGRPSGRFSAERPERSVSTLKIQRTEQGDSAVYLCASSLEPPRSYEQYFGPGTRLTVT.

V gene TRBV18 combines with J gene TRBJ2-5; D ambiguous. The CDR3 contains 15 residues. Trimming stripped 0 bases from V and 7 bases from J, with 15 bases between. The germline gives CDR1 KGHSH, CDR2 LQKENI. For the CDR3, the DNA is TGTGCCAGCTCACCACCGATCCCTAGTCTAGGGACCCAGTACTTC. Translation: CASSPPIPSLGTQYF.

V is TRBV9 and J is TRBJ1-4, with TRBD1 as a possible D gene (6 bases). CDR3 length: 16 amino acids. Germline values: CDR1 SGDLS, CDR2 YYNGEE. Trimming cost V 4 bases and J 0 bases, with 13 bases left between them. As DNA, the CDR3 is TGTGCCAGCAGCATAGGGGGTGACACAACTAATGAAAAACTGTTTTTT. Translated, it gives CASSIGGDTTNEKLFF.